The TCR beta chain under discussion was sequenced for a study of T cells after yellow fever vaccination. Whole-study context: Preparation of the low-cell-number fractions used SMART-Seq v4 Ultra Low Input.

TCRdb ran MiXCR on the 5' RACE reads and lists one entry per CDR3 protein. Among about 170,000 distinct CDR3 sequences listed, roughly 11% were seen once. Many counts were recorded for this clonotype. CDR3 length: 13 amino acids. V lost 6 bases and J lost 5, with 16 bases in between. CDR1 and CDR2 from the germline V gene are DFQATT and SNEGSKA (reference sequence). The sequencing here drew on CD8+ T cells sorted from PBMCs, taken 15 days after the yellow fever booster vaccination. This clonotype originated in a young man who received the YFV17D yellow fever vaccine. The V gene is TRBV20-1, the J gene TRBJ2-5, with D perhaps matching TRBD1 (6 bases). For the CDR3, the DNA is TGCAGTGCCGCCCCCAGGGGATCGGAGACCCAGTACTTC. Protein: CSAAPRGSETQYF.